What follows describes a single T cell receptor beta chain. This table comes from immunoSEQ multiplex PCR, and its TCRdb copy is limited to in-frame clones, with some not included. The table shows about 180,000 clones, with approximately 84% occurring only once. The sample originates from a study of blood T cell repertoires in COVID-19. Looking at the study overall: Specimens from acute and convalescent COVID-19 originated in the United States, Italy and Spain.

The sample comprised peripheral blood. This TCR was recovered from a woman aged 45-65 years with COVID-19, enrolled during active disease.

This CDR3 reads CASSHDPGHSFTEAFF. Written as DNA, the CDR3 is TGTGCCAGCAGCCATGATCCGGGACATTCTTTCACTGAAGCTTTCTTT. This sequence joins TRBV5-5 and TRBJ1-1, with D maybe TRBD1 (6 bases). CDR3 size: 16 residues. V was clipped by 4 bases and J by 4 bases, with 20 bases between them. Germline lookup yields CDR1 SGHKS and CDR2 YYEKEE (reference sequence).